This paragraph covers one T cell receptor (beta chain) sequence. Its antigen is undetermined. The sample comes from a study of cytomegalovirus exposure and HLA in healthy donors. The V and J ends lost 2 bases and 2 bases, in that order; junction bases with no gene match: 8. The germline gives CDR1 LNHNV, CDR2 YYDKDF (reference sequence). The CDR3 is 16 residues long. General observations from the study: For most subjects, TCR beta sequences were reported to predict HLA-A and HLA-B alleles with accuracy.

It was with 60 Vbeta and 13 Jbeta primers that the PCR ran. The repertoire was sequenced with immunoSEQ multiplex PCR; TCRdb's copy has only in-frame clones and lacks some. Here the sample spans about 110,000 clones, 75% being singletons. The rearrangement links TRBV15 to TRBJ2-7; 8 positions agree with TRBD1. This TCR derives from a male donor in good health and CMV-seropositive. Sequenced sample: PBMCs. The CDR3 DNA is TGTGCCACCAGCAGACGGACGACAGGGGAACCCTACGAGCAGTACTTC. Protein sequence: CATSRRTTGEPYEQYF.